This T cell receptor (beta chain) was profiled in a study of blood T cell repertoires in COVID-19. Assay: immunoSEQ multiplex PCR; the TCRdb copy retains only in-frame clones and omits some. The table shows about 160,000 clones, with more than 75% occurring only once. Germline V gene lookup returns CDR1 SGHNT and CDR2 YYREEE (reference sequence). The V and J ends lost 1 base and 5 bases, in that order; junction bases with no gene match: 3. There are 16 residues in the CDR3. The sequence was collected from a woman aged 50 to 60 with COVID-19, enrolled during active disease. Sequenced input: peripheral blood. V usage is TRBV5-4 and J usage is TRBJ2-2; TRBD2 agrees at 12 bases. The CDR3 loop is CASSLLAGGQTGELFF. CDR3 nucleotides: TGTGCCAGCAGCTTGCTAGCGGGGGGGCAAACCGGGGAGCTGTTTTTT. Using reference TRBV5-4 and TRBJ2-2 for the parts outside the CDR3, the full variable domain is ETGVTQSPTHLIKTRGQQVTLRCSSQSGHNTVSWYQQALGQGPQFIFQYYREEENGRGNFPPRFSGLQFPNYSSELNVNALELDDSALYLCASSLLAGGQTGELFFGEGSRLTVL.